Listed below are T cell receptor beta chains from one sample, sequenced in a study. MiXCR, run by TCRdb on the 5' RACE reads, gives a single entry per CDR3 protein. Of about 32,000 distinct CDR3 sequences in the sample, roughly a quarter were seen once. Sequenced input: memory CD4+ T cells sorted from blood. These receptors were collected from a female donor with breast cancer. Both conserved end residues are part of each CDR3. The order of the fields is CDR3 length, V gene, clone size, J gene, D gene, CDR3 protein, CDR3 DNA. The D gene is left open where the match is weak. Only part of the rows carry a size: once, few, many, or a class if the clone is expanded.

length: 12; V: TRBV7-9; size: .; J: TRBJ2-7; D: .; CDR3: CASSFSSREQYF; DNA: TGTGCCAGCAGCTTCTCGTCTCGGGAGCAGTACTTC
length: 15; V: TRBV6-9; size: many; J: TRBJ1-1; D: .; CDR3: CASSKGGVGNTEAFF; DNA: TGTGCCAGCAGTAAAGGCGGAGTTGGGAACACTGAAGCTTTCTTT
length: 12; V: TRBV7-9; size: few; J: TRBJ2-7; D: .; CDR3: CASSGTRGEQYF; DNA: TGTGCCAGCAGCGGAACCCGGGGAGAGCAGTACTTC
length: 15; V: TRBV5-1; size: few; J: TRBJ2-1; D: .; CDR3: CASSLDGGSYNEQFF; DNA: TGCGCCAGCAGCTTGGATGGTGGCTCCTACAATGAGCAGTTCTTC
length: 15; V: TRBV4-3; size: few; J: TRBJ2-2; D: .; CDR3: CASSPGLGNTGELFF; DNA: TGCGCCAGCAGCCCCGGACTGGGGAACACCGGGGAGCTGTTTTTT
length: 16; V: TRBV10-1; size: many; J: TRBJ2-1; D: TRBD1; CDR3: CASSEPGQGAGNEQFF; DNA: TGCGCCAGCAGTGAGCCGGGACAGGGGGCTGGTAATGAGCAGTTCTTC
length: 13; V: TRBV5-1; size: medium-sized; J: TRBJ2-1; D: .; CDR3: CASSIGTANEQFF; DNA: TGCGCCAGCTCTATCGGGACTGCCAATGAGCAGTTCTTC
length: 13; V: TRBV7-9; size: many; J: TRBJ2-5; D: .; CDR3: CASSLAEQETQYF; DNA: TGTGCCAGCAGCTTAGCAGAGCAAGAGACCCAGTACTTC
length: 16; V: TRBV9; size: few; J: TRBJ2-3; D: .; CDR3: CASSLRSPLGADTQYF; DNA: TGTGCCAGCAGCTTGCGGTCCCCATTGGGCGCAGATACGCAGTATTTT
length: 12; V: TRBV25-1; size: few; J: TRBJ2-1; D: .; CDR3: CASSGKGNEQFF; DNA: TGTGCCAGCAGTGGTAAAGGGAATGAGCAGTTCTTC
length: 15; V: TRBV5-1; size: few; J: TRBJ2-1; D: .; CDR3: CASSFQGSTYNEQFF; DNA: TGCGCCAGCAGCTTTCAGGGGTCCACCTACAATGAGCAGTTCTTC
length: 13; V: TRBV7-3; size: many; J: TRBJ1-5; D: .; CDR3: CASSLTWGQPQHF; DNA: TGTGCCAGCAGCTTAACGTGGGGGCAGCCCCAGCATTTT
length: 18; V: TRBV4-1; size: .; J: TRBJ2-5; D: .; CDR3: CASSQRSGAETVRKTQYF; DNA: TGCGCCAGCAGCCAACGATCAGGTGCAGAGACGGTGAGAAAGACCCAGTACTTC
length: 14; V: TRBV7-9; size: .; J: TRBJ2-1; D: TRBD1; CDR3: CASSLERTGGEQFF; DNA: TGTGCCAGCAGCTTAGAGAGGACAGGAGGTGAGCAGTTCTTC
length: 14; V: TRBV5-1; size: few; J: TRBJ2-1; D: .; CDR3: CASSLRGPHNEQFF; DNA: TGCGCCAGCAGCTTGAGGGGACCCCACAATGAGCAGTTCTTC
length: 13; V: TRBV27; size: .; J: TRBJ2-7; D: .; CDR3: CASGPNDEYEQYF; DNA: TGTGCCAGCGGTCCGAATGACGAATACGAGCAGTACTTC
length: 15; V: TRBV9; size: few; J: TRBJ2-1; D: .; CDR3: CASSARLRNDNEQFF; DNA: TGTGCCAGCAGCGCACGACTCAGAAACGACAATGAGCAGTTCTTC
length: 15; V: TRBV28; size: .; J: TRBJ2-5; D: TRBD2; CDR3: CASSYSSGGVETQYF; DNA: TGTGCCAGCAGTTATTCTAGCGGGGGGGTAGAGACCCAGTACTTC
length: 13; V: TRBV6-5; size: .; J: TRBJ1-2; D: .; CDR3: CASSFGSKDGYTF; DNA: TGTGCCAGCAGTTTCGGCAGTAAAGATGGCTACACCTTC
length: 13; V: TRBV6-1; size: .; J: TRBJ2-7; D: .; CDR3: CASSDRGSYEQYF; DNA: TGTGCCAGCAGTGACAGGGGTTCCTACGAGCAGTACTTC
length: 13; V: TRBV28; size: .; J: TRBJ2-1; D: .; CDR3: CATQWRGYNEQFF; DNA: TGTGCGACACAATGGCGGGGTTACAATGAGCAGTTCTTC
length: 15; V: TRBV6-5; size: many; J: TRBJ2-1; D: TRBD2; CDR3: CASRQGTSAYNEQFF; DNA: TGTGCCAGCAGGCAAGGGACTAGCGCTTACAATGAGCAGTTCTTC
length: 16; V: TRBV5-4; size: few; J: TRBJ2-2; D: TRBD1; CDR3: CASSLVGQGGVRELFF; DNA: TGTGCCAGCAGCTTGGTGGGACAGGGTGGGGTCCGGGAGCTGTTTTTT
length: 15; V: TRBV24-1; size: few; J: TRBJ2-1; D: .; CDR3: CATSDLVLGRGEQFF; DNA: TGTGCCACCAGTGATTTAGTTTTGGGGCGGGGTGAGCAGTTCTTC
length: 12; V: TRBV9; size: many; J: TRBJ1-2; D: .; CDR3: CASSIGTDGYTF; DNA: TGTGCCAGCAGCATCGGGACGGATGGCTACACCTTC
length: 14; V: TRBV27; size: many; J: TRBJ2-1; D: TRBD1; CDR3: CASSPGTGEVEQFF; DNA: TGTGCCAGCAGCCCCGGGACAGGGGAGGTTGAGCAGTTCTTC
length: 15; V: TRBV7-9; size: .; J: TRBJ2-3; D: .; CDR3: CASSPTGDTPDTQYF; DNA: TGTGCCAGCAGCCCGACAGGAGACACGCCAGATACGCAGTATTTT
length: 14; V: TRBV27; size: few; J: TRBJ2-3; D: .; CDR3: CASSFRGSPDTQYF; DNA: TGTGCCAGCAGTTTTAGGGGTAGTCCGGATACGCAGTATTTT
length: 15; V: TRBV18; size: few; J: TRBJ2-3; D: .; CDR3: CASSPPRTSTDTQYF; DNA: TGTGCCAGCTCACCCCCCCGTACAAGCACAGATACGCAGTATTTT
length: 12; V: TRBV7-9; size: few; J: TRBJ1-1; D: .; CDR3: CASSLDFSEAFF; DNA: TGTGCCAGCAGCTTAGATTTCTCTGAAGCTTTCTTT
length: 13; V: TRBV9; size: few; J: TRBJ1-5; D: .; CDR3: CASSIFPGEPQHF; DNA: TGTGCCAGCAGCATTTTCCCGGGGGAGCCCCAGCATTTT
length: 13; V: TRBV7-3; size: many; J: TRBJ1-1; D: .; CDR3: CASSFGGDTEAFF; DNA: TGTGCCAGCAGCTTCGGGGGAGACACTGAAGCTTTCTTT